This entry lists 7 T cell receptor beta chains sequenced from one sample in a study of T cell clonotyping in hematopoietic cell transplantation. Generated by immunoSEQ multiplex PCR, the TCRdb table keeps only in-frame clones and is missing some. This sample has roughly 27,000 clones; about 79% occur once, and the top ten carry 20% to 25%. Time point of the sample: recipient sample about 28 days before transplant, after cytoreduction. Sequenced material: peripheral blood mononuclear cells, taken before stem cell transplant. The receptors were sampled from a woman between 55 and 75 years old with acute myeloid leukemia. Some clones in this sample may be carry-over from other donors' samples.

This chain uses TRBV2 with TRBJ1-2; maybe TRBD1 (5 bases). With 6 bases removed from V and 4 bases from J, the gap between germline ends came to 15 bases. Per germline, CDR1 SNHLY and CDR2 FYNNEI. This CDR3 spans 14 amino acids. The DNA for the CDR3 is TGTGCCAGCAGCGCCTATCGGGGCTCCTATGGCTACACCTTC. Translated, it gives CASSAYRGSYGYTF.

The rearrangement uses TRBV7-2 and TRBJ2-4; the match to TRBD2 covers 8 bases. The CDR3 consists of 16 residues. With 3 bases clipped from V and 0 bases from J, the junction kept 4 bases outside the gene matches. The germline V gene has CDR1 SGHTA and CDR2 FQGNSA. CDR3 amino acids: CASSLRGAIAKNIQYF. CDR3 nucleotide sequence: TGTGCCAGCAGCTTGCGGGGGGCGATAGCCAAAAACATTCAGTACTTC.

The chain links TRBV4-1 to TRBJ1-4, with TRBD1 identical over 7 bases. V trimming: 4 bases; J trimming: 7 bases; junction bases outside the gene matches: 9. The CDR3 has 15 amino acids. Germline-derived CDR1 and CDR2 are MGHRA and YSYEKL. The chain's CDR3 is CASSPWTGIREKLFF. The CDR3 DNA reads TGCGCCAGCAGCCCTTGGACAGGTATACGTGAAAAACTGTTTTTT.

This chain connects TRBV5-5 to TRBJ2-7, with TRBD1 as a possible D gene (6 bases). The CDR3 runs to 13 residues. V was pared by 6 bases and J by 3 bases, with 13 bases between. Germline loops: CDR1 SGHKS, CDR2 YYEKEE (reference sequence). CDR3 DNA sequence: TGTGCCAGCACTACAGGGTTACTCTACGAGCAGTACTTC. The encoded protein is CASTTGLLYEQYF.

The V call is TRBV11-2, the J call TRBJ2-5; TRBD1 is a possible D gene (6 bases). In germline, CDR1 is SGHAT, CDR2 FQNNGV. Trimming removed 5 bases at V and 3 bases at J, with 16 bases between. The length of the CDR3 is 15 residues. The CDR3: CASSIGGMREETQYF. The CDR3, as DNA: TGTGCCAGCAGCATAGGGGGAATGCGGGAAGAGACCCAGTACTTC.

The CDR3 is CASSLSTTSGGYEQYF. Written as DNA, the CDR3 is TGCGCCAGCAGCTTGTCCACGACTAGCGGGGGCTACGAGCAGTACTTC. V usage is TRBV5-1 and J usage is TRBJ2-7; TRBD2 agrees at 12 bases. Trimming at V came to 1 base and at J to 3 bases, leaving 5 bases not matched to a gene. Germline V gene data show CDR1 as SGHRS and CDR2 as YFSETQ. This CDR3 is 16 amino acids long.

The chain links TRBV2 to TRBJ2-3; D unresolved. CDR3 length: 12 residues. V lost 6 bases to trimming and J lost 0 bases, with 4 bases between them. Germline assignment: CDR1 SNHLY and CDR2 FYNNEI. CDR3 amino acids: CASSPSTDTQYF. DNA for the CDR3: TGTGCCAGCAGCCCTAGCACAGATACGCAGTATTTT.